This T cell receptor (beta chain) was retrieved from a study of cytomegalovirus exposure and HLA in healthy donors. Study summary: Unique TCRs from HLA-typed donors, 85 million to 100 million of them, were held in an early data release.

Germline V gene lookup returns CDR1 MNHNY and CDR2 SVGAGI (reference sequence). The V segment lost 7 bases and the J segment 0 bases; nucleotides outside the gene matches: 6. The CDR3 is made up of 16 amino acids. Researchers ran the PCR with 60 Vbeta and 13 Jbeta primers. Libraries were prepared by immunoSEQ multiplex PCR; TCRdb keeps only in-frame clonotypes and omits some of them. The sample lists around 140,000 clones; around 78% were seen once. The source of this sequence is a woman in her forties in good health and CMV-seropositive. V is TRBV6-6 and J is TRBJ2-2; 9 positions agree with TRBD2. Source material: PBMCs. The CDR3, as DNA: TGTGCCAGCACTAATAGCGGGGGCTCGAACACCGGGGAGCTGTTTTTT. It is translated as CASTNSGGSNTGELFF.